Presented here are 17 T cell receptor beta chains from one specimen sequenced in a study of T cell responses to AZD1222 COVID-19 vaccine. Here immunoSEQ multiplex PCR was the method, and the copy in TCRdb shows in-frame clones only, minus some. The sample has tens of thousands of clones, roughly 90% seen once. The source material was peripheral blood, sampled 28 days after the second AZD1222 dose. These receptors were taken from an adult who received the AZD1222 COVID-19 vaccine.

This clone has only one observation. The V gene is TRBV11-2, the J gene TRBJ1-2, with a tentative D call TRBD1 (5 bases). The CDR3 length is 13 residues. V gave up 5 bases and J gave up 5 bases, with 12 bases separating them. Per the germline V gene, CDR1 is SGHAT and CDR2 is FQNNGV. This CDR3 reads CASSATGLYGYTF. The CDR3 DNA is TGTGCCAGCAGCGCCACAGGTTTATATGGCTACACCTTC.

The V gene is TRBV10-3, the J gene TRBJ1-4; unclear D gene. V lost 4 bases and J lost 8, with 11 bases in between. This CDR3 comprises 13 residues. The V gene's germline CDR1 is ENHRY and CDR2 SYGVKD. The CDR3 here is CAISATVGEKLFF. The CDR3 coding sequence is TGTGCCATCAGTGCTACGGTTGGGGAAAAACTGTTTTTT.

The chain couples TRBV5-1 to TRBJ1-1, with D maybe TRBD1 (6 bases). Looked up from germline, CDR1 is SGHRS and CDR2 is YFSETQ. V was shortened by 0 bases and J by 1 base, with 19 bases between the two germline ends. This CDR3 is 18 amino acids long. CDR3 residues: CASSLAVRDTITNTEAFF. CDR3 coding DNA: TGCGCCAGCAGCTTGGCCGTTAGGGACACCATAACGAACACTGAAGCTTTCTTT.

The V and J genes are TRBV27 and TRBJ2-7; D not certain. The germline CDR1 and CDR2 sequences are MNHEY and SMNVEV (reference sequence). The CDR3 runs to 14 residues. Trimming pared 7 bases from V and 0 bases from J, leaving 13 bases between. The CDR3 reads CASMRELFSYEQYF. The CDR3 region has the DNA TGTGCCAGCATGAGAGAGTTATTCTCCTACGAGCAGTACTTC.

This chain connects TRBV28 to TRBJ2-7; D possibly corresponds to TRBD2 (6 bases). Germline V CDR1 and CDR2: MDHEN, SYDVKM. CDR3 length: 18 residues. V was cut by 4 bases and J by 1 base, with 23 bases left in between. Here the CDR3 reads CASSWPPSLAPKSYEQYF. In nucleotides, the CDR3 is TGTGCCAGCAGTTGGCCCCCCAGTCTAGCGCCTAAATCCTACGAGCAGTACTTC.

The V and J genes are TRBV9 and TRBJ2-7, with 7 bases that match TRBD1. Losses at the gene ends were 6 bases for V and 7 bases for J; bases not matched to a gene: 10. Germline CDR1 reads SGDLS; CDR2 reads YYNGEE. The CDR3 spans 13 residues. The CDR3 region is CASTDRVVGEQYF. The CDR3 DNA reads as TGTGCCAGCACCGACAGGGTCGTGGGTGAGCAGTACTTC.

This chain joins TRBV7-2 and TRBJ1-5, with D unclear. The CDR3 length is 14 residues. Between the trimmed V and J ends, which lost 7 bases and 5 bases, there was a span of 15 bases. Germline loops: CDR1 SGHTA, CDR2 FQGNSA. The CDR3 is CASTPAGLHQPQHF. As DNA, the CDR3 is TGTGCCAGCACCCCAGCCGGTCTCCATCAGCCCCAGCATTTT.

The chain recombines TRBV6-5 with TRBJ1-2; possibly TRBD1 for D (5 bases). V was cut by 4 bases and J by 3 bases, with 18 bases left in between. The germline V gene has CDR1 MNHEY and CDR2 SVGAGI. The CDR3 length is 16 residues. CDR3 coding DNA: TGTGCCAGCAGTTCCGTGGGCAGGGTGGGAGACTATGGCTACACCTTC. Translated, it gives CASSSVGRVGDYGYTF.

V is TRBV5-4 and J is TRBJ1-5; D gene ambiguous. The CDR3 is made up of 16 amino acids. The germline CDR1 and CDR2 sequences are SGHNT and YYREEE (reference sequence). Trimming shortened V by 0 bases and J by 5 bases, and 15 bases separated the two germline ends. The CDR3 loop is CASSLDLESRDQPQHF. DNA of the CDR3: TGTGCCAGCAGCTTGGATCTTGAGTCCCGGGATCAGCCCCAGCATTTT.

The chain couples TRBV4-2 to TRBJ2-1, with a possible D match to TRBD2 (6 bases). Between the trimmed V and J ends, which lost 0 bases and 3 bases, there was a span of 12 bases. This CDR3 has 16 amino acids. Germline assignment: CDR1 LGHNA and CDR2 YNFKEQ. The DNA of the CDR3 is TGTGCCAGCAGCCAAGAGGCGGGATACCGCTACAATGAGCAGTTCTTC. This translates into CASSQEAGYRYNEQFF.

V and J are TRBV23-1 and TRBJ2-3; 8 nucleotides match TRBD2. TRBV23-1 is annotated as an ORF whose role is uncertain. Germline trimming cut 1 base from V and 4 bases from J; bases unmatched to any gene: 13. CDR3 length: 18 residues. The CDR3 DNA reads TGCGCCAGCAGTCAATGCTCTCTGAGCGGGAGAGGAGCAGATACGCAGTATTTT. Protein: CASSQCSLSGRGADTQYF.

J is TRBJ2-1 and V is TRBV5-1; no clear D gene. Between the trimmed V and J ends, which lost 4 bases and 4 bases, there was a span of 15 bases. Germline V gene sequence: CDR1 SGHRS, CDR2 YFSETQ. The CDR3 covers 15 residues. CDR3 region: CASSRAPQIYNEQFF. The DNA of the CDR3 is TGCGCCAGCAGCAGGGCTCCACAAATATACAATGAGCAGTTCTTC.

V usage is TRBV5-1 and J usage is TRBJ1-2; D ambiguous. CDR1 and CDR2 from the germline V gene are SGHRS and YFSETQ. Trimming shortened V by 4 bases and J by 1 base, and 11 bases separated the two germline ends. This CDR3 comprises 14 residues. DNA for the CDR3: TGCGCCAGCAGCCCAAGGACTGATAACTATGGCTACACCTTC. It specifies CASSPRTDNYGYTF. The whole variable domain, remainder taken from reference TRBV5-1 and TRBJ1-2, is KAGVTQTPRYLIKTRGQQVTLSCSPISGHRSVSWYQQTPGQGLQFLFEYFSETQRNKGNFPGRFSGRQFSNSRSEMNVSTLELGDSALYLCASSPRTDNYGYTFGSGTRLTVV.

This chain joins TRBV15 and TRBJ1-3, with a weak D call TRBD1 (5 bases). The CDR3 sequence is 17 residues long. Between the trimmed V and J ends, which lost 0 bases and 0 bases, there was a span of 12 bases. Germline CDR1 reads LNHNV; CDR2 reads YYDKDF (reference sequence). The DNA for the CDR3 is TGTGCCACCAGCAGAGACCGGGGACTGATCTCTGGAAACACCATATATTTT. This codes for CATSRDRGLISGNTIYF.

CDR3 in amino acids: CASSPTTTVSGGYTF. The CDR3 bases are TGCGCCAGCAGCCCGACCACGACAGTCTCGGGCGGCTACACCTTC. J is TRBJ1-2 and V is TRBV5-1, with D perhaps TRBD1 (5 bases). Trimming cost V 4 bases and J 8 bases, with 21 bases left between them. The CDR3 runs to 15 residues. Germline assignment: CDR1 SGHRS and CDR2 YFSETQ.

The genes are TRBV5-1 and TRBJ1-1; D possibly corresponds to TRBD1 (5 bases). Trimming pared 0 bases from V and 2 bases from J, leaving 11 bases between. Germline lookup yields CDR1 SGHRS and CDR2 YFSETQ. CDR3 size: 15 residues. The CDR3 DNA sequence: TGCGCCAGCAGCTTGGGCTCGACAGCTAACACTGAAGCTTTCTTT. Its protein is CASSLGSTANTEAFF.

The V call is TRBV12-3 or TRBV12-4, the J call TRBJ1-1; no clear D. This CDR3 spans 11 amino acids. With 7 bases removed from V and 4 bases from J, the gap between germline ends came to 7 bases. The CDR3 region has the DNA TGTGCCAGCAAGCTGGGCACTGAAGCTTTCTTT. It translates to CASKLGTEAFF.